Many counts were recorded for the clone carrying this T cell receptor beta chain. Its target is unknown. These data are taken from a study of T-cell memory formation after mild COVID-19. The study's findings and limits: Chiefly within CM and EM were the contracting CD4+ clones; CD8+ ones were within EMRA.

With V trimmed by 7 bases and J by 0 bases, 8 bases remained unmatched. CDR1 and CDR2 from the germline V gene are DFQATT and SNEGSKA (reference sequence). This CDR3 has 15 residues. MiXCR was run by TCRdb on the 5' RACE reads, yielding one entry per CDR3 protein. The sample contains 300,000 to 350,000 distinct CDR3 sequences, roughly 15% of which appear only once. V and J are TRBV20-1 and TRBJ2-1; 8 positions agree with TRBD2. The sequence derives from a man younger than 35 who had mild COVID-19 (a few samples of this study predate the infection). Cell type and time point are not known. The sample taken for sequencing was PBMCs or a T cell subset sorted from them (not recorded which). The CDR3: CSVRTSPSSYNEQFF. DNA of the CDR3: TGCAGTGTCAGGACTAGCCCGAGCTCCTACAATGAGCAGTTCTTC.